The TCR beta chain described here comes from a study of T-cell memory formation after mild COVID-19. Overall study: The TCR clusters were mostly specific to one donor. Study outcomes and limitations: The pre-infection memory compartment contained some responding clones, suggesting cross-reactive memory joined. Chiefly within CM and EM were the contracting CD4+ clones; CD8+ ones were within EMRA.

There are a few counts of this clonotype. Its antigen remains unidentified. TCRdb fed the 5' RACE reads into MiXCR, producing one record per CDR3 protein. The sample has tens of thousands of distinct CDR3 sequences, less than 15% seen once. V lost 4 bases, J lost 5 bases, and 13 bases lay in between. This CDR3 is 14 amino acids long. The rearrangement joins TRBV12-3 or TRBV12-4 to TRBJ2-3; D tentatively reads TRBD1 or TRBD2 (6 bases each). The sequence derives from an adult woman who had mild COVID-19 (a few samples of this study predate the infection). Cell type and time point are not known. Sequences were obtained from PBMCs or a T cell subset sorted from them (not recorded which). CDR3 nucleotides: TGTGCCAGCAGTTCCGTGGGGGGCCAAGATACGCAGTATTTT. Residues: CASSSVGGQDTQYF.